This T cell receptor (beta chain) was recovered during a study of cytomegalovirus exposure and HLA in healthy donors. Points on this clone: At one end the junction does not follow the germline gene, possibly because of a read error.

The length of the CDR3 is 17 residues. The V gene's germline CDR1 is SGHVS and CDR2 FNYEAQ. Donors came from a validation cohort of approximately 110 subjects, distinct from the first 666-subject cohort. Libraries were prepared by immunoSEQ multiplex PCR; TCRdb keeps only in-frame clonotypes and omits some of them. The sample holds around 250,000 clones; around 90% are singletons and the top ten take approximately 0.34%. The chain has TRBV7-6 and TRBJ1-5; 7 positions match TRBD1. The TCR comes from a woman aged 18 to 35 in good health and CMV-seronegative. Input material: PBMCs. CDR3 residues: CASSLGQGDFSYQPQHF. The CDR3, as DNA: TGTGCCAGCAGCTTAGGACAGGGTGATTTTAGCTATCAGCCCCAGCATTTT. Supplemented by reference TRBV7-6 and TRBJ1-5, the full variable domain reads GAGVSQSPRYKVTKRGQDVALRCDPISGHVSLYWYRQALGQGPEFLTYFNYEAQQDKSGLPNDRFSAERPEGSISTLTIQRTEQRDSAMYRCASSLGQGDFSYQPQHFGDGTRLSIL.